These 32 T cell receptor beta chains were all obtained from the same sample, sequenced in a study of cytomegalovirus exposure and HLA in healthy donors. Profiling relied on immunoSEQ multiplex PCR, and the TCRdb table lists in-frame clones only, not all of them. There are roughly 330,000 clones in the sample; around 87% occur only once, and roughly 1.2% lies in the top ten. Sequencing was carried out using PBMCs. Receptors were obtained from a woman younger than 45 in good health and CMV-seropositive.

This chain links TRBV4-1 with TRBJ1-4; D unresolved. The CDR3 runs 13 residues. The germline CDR1 and CDR2 sequences are MGHRA and YSYEKL. V was shortened by 3 bases and J by 8 bases, with 10 bases between the two germline ends. The CDR3 spells CASSHKLYEKLFF. CDR3 sequence (DNA): TGCGCCAGCAGCCACAAGCTCTACGAAAAACTGTTTTTT.

The rearrangement uses TRBV9 and TRBJ2-2; 12 bases are shared with TRBD2. Per germline, CDR1 SGDLS and CDR2 YYNGEE. V gave up 4 bases and J gave up 6 bases; unmatched junction bases: 16. CDR3 length: 19 residues. This CDR3 reads CASSPTPATGTSGSGELFF. As DNA, the CDR3 is TGTGCCAGCAGCCCCACCCCTGCAACCGGGACTAGCGGGTCCGGGGAGCTGTTTTTT.

In its sample, this clone was seen once. V usage is TRBV11-2 and J usage is TRBJ2-5, with D tentatively TRBD1 (5 bases). Trimming left V 7 bases short and J 2 bases short, with 11 bases between. The CDR3 has 13 residues. From germline, CDR1 is SGHAT and CDR2 FQNNGV. CDR3 sequence: CASTQGSQETQYF. The CDR3, as DNA: TGTGCCAGCACCCAGGGTTCTCAAGAGACCCAGTACTTC.

The rearrangement links TRBV6-1 to TRBJ2-7; TRBD1 matches 9 bases. CDR1 is MNHNS and CDR2 is SASEGT in the germline V gene. Germline trimming cut 8 bases from V and 2 bases from J; bases unmatched to any gene: 4. This CDR3 is 13 amino acids long. CDR3 coding DNA: TGTGCCAGCGGCGGGACAGGGACCTACGAGCAGTACTTC. Amino acids: CASGGTGTYEQYF.

The chain couples TRBV11-2 to TRBJ1-1; no clear D gene. Germline loops: CDR1 SGHAT, CDR2 FQNNGV. The CDR3 sequence is 13 residues long. Trimming removed 2 bases from V and 1 base from J, with 5 bases in between. The CDR3: CASSLNRNTEAFF. The CDR3 nucleotides are TGTGCCAGCAGCTTAAACAGGAACACTGAAGCTTTCTTT.

The rearrangement uses TRBV14 and TRBJ1-6; D might be TRBD1 (5 bases). The ends were cut back, 4 bases at V and 7 bases at J, with 14 bases in the middle. Per the germline V gene, CDR1 is SGHDN and CDR2 is FVKESK. The CDR3 has 15 residues. CDR3 DNA: TGTGCCAGCAGCCCCAGGGAATTAAGGAATTCACCCCTCCACTTT. Residues: CASSPRELRNSPLHF.

J is TRBJ2-3 and V is TRBV6-5; unclear D gene. The germline V and J ends were trimmed by 3 bases and 0 bases, with 13 bases remaining between them. The CDR3 contains 16 residues. Germline CDR1 reads MNHEY; CDR2 reads SVGAGI. The CDR3 here is CASSYDSGASTDTQYF. CDR3 DNA sequence: TGTGCCAGCAGTTATGATAGTGGAGCTAGCACAGATACGCAGTATTTT.

The genes are TRBV30 and TRBJ2-2; D is possibly TRBD2 (6 bases). CDR3 length: 15 residues. Trimming cost V 5 bases and J 4 bases, with 17 bases left between them. Germline CDR1 reads GTSNPN; CDR2 reads SVGIG (reference sequence). CDR3 sequence (DNA): TGTGCCTGGGATATCGGGAGCATTGGCACCGGGGAGCTGTTTTTT. Protein: CAWDIGSIGTGELFF.

The CDR3 bases are TGTGCCAGCTCACCACCGAAGGGGGCGAGGGGCAATCAGCCCCAGCATTTT. It specifies CASSPPKGARGNQPQHF. The chain recombines TRBV18 with TRBJ1-5, with TRBD1 identical over 7 bases. From germline, CDR1 is KGHSH and CDR2 LQKENI. This CDR3 spans 17 amino acids. V lost 0 bases and J lost 2; bases outside the gene matches: 7.

The chain has TRBV7-9 and TRBJ1-3, with D tentatively TRBD1 (5 bases). The germline gives CDR1 SEHNR, CDR2 FQNEAQ (reference sequence). The CDR3 consists of 15 residues. Trimming pared 0 bases from V and 2 bases from J, leaving 8 bases between. The CDR3, as DNA: TGTGCCAGCAGCTTAGCCAGGGCTCCTGGAAACACCATATATTTT. This sequence encodes CASSLARAPGNTIYF.

The chain has TRBV5-4 and TRBJ2-7, with 9 nucleotides matching TRBD1. The CDR3 has 15 amino acids. V was clipped by 0 bases and J by 1 base; unmatched bases: 2. Per the germline V gene, CDR1 is SGHNT and CDR2 is YYREEE (reference sequence). The CDR3 region is CASSLGQGESYEQYF. The CDR3 bases are TGTGCCAGCAGCTTGGGACAGGGGGAATCCTACGAGCAGTACTTC.

The rearrangement joins TRBV2 to TRBJ2-7; D is undetermined. V lost 3 bases and J 2 bases, leaving 8 bases between the germline ends. Looked up from germline, CDR1 is SNHLY and CDR2 is FYNNEI. CDR3 size: 13 residues. CDR3: CASSDGQTYEQYF. For the CDR3, the DNA is TGTGCCAGCAGTGATGGTCAGACCTACGAGCAGTACTTC.

The CDR3: CASSLVGGEQFF. The CDR3 DNA is TGTGCCAGCAGTTTAGTAGGTGGTGAGCAGTTCTTC. The chain couples TRBV28 to TRBJ2-1, with no clear D. Looked up from germline, CDR1 is MDHEN and CDR2 is SYDVKM. CDR3 length equals 12 residues. V was cut by 2 bases and J by 9 bases, with 8 bases left in between.

V usage is TRBV30 and J usage is TRBJ2-1; 8 bases fit TRBD1. V dropped 5 bases and J dropped 7; count of bases not matched to a gene: 7. Germline-derived CDR1 and CDR2 are GTSNPN and SVGIG (reference sequence). CDR3 length: 13 residues. The chain's CDR3 is CAWVGQGWNEQFF. In DNA, the CDR3 is TGTGCCTGGGTTGGACAGGGTTGGAATGAGCAGTTCTTC.

This chain links TRBV29-1 with TRBJ1-1; no reliable D call. The V gene's germline CDR1 is SQVTM and CDR2 ANQGSEA. CDR3 length: 13 residues. Trimming took off 2 bases at V and 1 base at J, with 8 bases between the two ends. The CDR3 spells CSVERSWNTEAFF. The DNA for the CDR3 is TGCAGCGTTGAACGATCCTGGAACACTGAAGCTTTCTTT.

The chain carries TRBV9 and TRBJ2-2; 10 bases map to TRBD2. The CDR3 length is 16 residues. After removal of 0 bases from V and 5 bases from J, the junction contained 4 bases not matched to a gene. Germline V lookup: CDR1 SGDLS, CDR2 YYNGEE. CDR3 region: CASSVDSGRGTGELFF. The CDR3 DNA reads as TGTGCCAGCAGCGTAGACAGCGGGAGGGGAACCGGGGAGCTGTTTTTT.

The rearrangement links TRBV10-3 to TRBJ1-5; D gene unclear. V lost 0 bases, J lost 0 bases, and 6 bases lay in between. Germline assignment: CDR1 ENHRY and CDR2 SYGVKD. CDR3 length: 15 amino acids. The CDR3 is CAISESGRSNQPQHF. CDR3 sequence (DNA): TGTGCCATCAGTGAGTCGGGTCGTAGCAATCAGCCCCAGCATTTT.

The genes are TRBV29-1 and TRBJ2-1, with D possibly being TRBD1 (6 bases). The CDR3 consists of 13 residues. CDR1 and CDR2 (germline): SQVTM, ANQGSEA. Trimming took off 4 bases at V and 6 bases at J, with 13 bases between the two ends. The CDR3 nucleotides read TGCAGCGTTGCACGGGACACATCCAATGAGCAGTTCTTC. This gives the protein CSVARDTSNEQFF.

V is TRBV6-5 and J is TRBJ1-2, with 7 bases fitting TRBD1. V lost 5 bases, J lost 8 bases, and 11 bases stayed unmatched. The CDR3 covers 14 residues. Germline loops: CDR1 MNHEY, CDR2 SVGAGI. CDR3 loop: CASSTDQGGTGYTF. CDR3 DNA: TGTGCCAGCAGTACAGACCAGGGGGGAACAGGCTACACCTTC.

The rearrangement links TRBV5-1 to TRBJ2-3; D unresolved. CDR3 length equals 15 residues. Trimming shortened V by 0 bases and J by 1 base, and 9 bases separated the two germline ends. The germline gives CDR1 SGHRS, CDR2 YFSETQ. The CDR3 DNA follows: TGCGCCAGCAGCTTGGACCAGGCGGGCACAGATACGCAGTATTTT. Amino acid sequence: CASSLDQAGTDTQYF. Full variable domain (outside the CDR3, taken from reference TRBV5-1 and TRBJ2-3): KAGVTQTPRYLIKTRGQQVTLSCSPISGHRSVSWYQQTPGQGLQFLFEYFSETQRNKGNFPGRFSGRQFSNSRSEMNVSTLELGDSALYLCASSLDQAGTDTQYFGPGTRLTVL.

The count of this clone is one. V gene TRBV7-3 combines with J gene TRBJ2-2; 10 nucleotides line up with TRBD1. CDR1 is SGHTA and CDR2 is FQGTGA in the germline V gene. V lost 5 bases to trimming and J lost 6 bases; unmatched junction nucleotides: 12. This CDR3 contains 17 residues. This CDR3 is CASSPTRGQGGAGELFF. The CDR3, as DNA: TGTGCCAGCAGCCCGACCCGCGGACAGGGGGGGGCCGGGGAGCTGTTTTTT.

V is TRBV5-3 and J is TRBJ2-6, with a weak D call TRBD2 (5 bases). TRBV5-3 is an ORF, with its function uncertain. Between the trimmed V and J ends, which lost 10 bases and 1 base, there was a span of 15 bases. The CDR3 sequence is 15 residues long. In nucleotides, the CDR3 is TGTGCCTCGCGGAGGATAAGGTCTGGGGCCAACGTCCTGACTTTC. It codes for CASRRIRSGANVLTF.

The V call is TRBV27, the J call TRBJ2-7, with 10 bases identical to TRBD1. CDR3 length: 15 residues. V lost 0 bases, J lost 2 bases, and 1 base stayed unmatched. The germline gives CDR1 MNHEY, CDR2 SMNVEV (reference sequence). Here the CDR3 reads CASSLSGTGAYEQYF. The CDR3 nucleotides read TGTGCCAGCAGTTTATCAGGGACAGGGGCCTACGAGCAGTACTTC.

The chain carries TRBV7-9 and TRBJ1-1; D is possibly TRBD1 (5 bases). The germline V gene has CDR1 SEHNR and CDR2 FQNEAQ (reference sequence). The CDR3 spans 15 residues. The V end was cut by 5 bases, the J end by 1 base, with 14 bases between. The CDR3 nucleotides are TGTGCCAGCAGCGGTAGAGGGACGGCGAACACTGAAGCTTTCTTT. Amino acid sequence: CASSGRGTANTEAFF.

The gene calls are TRBV6-5 and TRBJ2-5; 10 nucleotides match TRBD1. Trimming at V came to 7 bases and at J to 2 bases, leaving 7 bases not matched to a gene. There are 15 residues in the CDR3. Germline V gene data show CDR1 as MNHEY and CDR2 as SVGAGI. The CDR3 spells CASTIRDRGQETQYF. CDR3 coding DNA: TGTGCCAGCACTATCCGGGACAGGGGTCAAGAGACCCAGTACTTC.

The genes are TRBV7-9 and TRBJ2-7; a possible D gene is TRBD1 (5 bases). CDR3 size: 14 residues. V lost 1 base and J lost 5, with 12 bases in between. Germline CDR1 reads SEHNR; CDR2 reads FQNEAQ (reference sequence). The CDR3 region has the DNA TGTGCCAGCAGCTTAGTGGCCAGGGCTGACGAGCAGTACTTC. It yields the protein CASSLVARADEQYF.

The gene calls are TRBV5-6 and TRBJ2-7, with TRBD2 matching over 9 bases. Germline CDR1 and CDR2: SGHDT and YYEEEE. V lost 1 base, J lost 0 bases, and 8 bases stayed unmatched. There are 17 residues in the CDR3. The CDR3 nucleotides are TGTGCCAGCAGCTTGTGGAGCGGGAGGCCGAGCTCCTACGAGCAGTACTTC. Its protein product is CASSLWSGRPSSYEQYF.

The rearrangement uses TRBV6-5 and TRBJ2-2; 9 positions agree with TRBD1. CDR3 length: 16 residues. Trimming at V came to 4 bases and at J to 3 bases, leaving 6 bases not matched to a gene. Germline V gene lookup returns CDR1 MNHEY and CDR2 SVGAGI. CDR3 in amino acids: CASSSTGGAYTGELFF. DNA of the CDR3: TGTGCCAGCAGTTCGACAGGGGGAGCATACACCGGGGAGCTGTTTTTT.

The V gene is TRBV9, the J gene TRBJ2-7; 9 nucleotides line up with TRBD2. This CDR3 has 16 amino acids. The J segment lost 2 bases and the V segment lost 0 bases, leaving 6 bases of the junction unmatched. Looked up from germline, CDR1 is SGDLS and CDR2 is YYNGEE. CDR3 protein: CASSVGGRGGTYEQYF. In DNA form, the CDR3 reads TGTGCCAGCAGCGTAGGTGGGCGGGGGGGAACCTACGAGCAGTACTTC. The full variable domain, with the rest looked up from reference TRBV9 and TRBJ2-7, is DSGVTQTPKHLITATGQRVTLRCSPRSGDLSVYWYQQSLDQGLQFLIQYYNGEERAKGNILERFSAQQFPDLHSELNLSSLELGDSALYFCASSVGGRGGTYEQYFGPGTRLTVT.

This chain joins TRBV6-1 and TRBJ2-7; maybe TRBD2 (5 bases). The CDR3 extends over 15 amino acids. V was pared by 2 bases and J by 1 base, with 12 bases between. Germline CDR1 MNHNS, CDR2 SASEGT. CDR3 nucleotides: TGTGCCAGCAGTGAATACGGGGTGGGGTCCTACGAGCAGTACTTC. It encodes CASSEYGVGSYEQYF.

The chain combines TRBV5-1 with TRBJ2-5, with 8 bases aligning to TRBD2. V was pared by 4 bases and J by 3 bases, with 2 bases of the junction left unmatched. The CDR3 has 13 amino acids. Per germline, CDR1 SGHRS and CDR2 YFSETQ. As DNA, the CDR3 is TGCGCCAGCAGCCGAGCGGGAGAAGAGACCCAGTACTTC. Encoded protein: CASSRAGEETQYF.

The J gene is TRBJ2-7, the V gene TRBV7-6; weak D call: TRBD2 (5 bases). Germline loops: CDR1 SGHVS, CDR2 FNYEAQ. Trimming pared 1 base from V and 0 bases from J, leaving 7 bases between. The CDR3 is made up of 14 amino acids. In nucleotides, the CDR3 is TGTGCCAGCAGCTTAGGAGGGTTCTCCTACGAGCAGTACTTC. This encodes CASSLGGFSYEQYF. Looking up the rest from reference TRBV7-6 and TRBJ2-7 gives the full variable domain: GAGVSQSPRYKVTKRGQDVALRCDPISGHVSLYWYRQALGQGPEFLTYFNYEAQQDKSGLPNDRFSAERPEGSISTLTIQRTEQRDSAMYRCASSLGGFSYEQYFGPGTRLTVT.